This is a list of T cell receptor beta chains from one sample in a study of Graves' ophthalmopathy and Graves' hyperthyroidism. TCRdb re-derived calls from the multiplex PCR reads in MiXCR, one entry per CDR3 protein. The data hold around 1.1 million distinct CDR3 sequences, with less than 45% observed a single time. The specimen sequenced was peripheral blood or thyroid tissue (not recorded which). Receptors were obtained from an adult man with Graves' hyperthyroidism. Each CDR3 is given with its conserved first and last residue. A D gene is named only where the DNA matches it firmly. Clone size is not always given. Where it is, it says once, few, many or a class for expanded clones.

CDR3 length	clone size	D gene	J gene	V gene	CDR3 DNA	CDR3 protein
13	many	.	TRBJ1-1	TRBV10-3	TGTGCCATCAGTAGAGACAGGAACACTGAAGCTTTCTTT	CAISRDRNTEAFF
15	.	.	TRBJ2-5	TRBV15	TGTGCCAGCAGCTCCCAGAGCCTCGGTAAAGAGACCCAGTACTTC	CASSSQSLGKETQYF
12	many	.	TRBJ1-2	TRBV19	TGTGCCAGTAGTATAGCCCCCCGTGGCTACACCTTC	CASSIAPRGYTF
14	.	.	TRBJ2-2	TRBV7-9	TGTGCCAGCAGCCCCGAGGGAGGCGGCGGGGAGCTGTTTTTT	CASSPEGGGGELFF
15	.	TRBD2	TRBJ2-5	TRBV10-3	TGTGCCAGCGCCAACAGCGGGGGGACCCAAGAGACCCAGTACTTC	CASANSGGTQETQYF
16	many	TRBD1	TRBJ1-2	TRBV7-8	TGTGCCAGCAGCACTACGCCACCGGGACAGGGTGTGGGCTACACCTTC	CASSTTPPGQGVGYTF
14	many	.	TRBJ2-5	TRBV12-3/TRBV12-4	TGTGCCAGCAGCGATACCGGGGCCAATATGGCCCAGTACTTC	CASSDTGANMAQYF
17	.	TRBD1	TRBJ2-7	TRBV11-2	TGTGCCAGCAGCCCACCGGGACAGGGGGCTCCATCCTACGAGCAGTACTTC	CASSPPGQGAPSYEQYF
14	few	TRBD1	TRBJ1-1	TRBV27	TGTGCCAGCAGTATTACAGGGGGTAACACTGAAGCTTTCTTT	CASSITGGNTEAFF
16	.	TRBD2	TRBJ2-7	TRBV10-2	TGCGCCAGCGTTTTAGTAGCGGGAGGACGCTCCTACGAGCAGTACTTC	CASVLVAGGRSYEQYF
14	once	TRBD1	TRBJ1-6	TRBV10-3	TGTGCCATCAGCAAAGACAGGGGCGATTCACCCCTCCACTTT	CAISKDRGDSPLHF
13	many	.	TRBJ2-7	TRBV19	TGTGCCAGCTCAGGGGTGACCTCCTACGAGCAGTACTTC	CASSGVTSYEQYF
15	many	.	TRBJ2-5	TRBV11-2	TGTGCCAGCAGCTTAGGGTCCCGGGGACAAGAGACCCAGTACTTC	CASSLGSRGQETQYF
15	.	TRBD1	TRBJ1-1	TRBV5-1	TGCGCCAGCAGCTCTAAACCAGGGGGCAACACTGAAGCTTTCTTT	CASSSKPGGNTEAFF
12	.	TRBD1	TRBJ2-7	TRBV29-1	TGCAGCGGACAGGGACAGGCCTACGAGCAGTACTTC	CSGQGQAYEQYF
10	.	.	TRBJ1-2	TRBV7-7	TGTGCCAGCAGCTTAGCGGAGGGGAGCTTC	CASSLAEGSF
14	.	TRBD2	TRBJ2-7	TRBV28	TGTGCCAGCAGGGACCTCAGGGACTACAGCGAGCAGTACTTC	CASRDLRDYSEQYF
15	many	.	TRBJ2-7	TRBV10-3	TGTGCCATCAGTGAAAGGGAAGGGGTTGGCTACGAGCAGTACTTC	CAISEREGVGYEQYF
16	few	.	TRBJ1-6	TRBV6-2/TRBV6-3	TGTGCCAGCAGTTACCACGACGTTGTGGGGAATTCACCCCTCCACTTT	CASSYHDVVGNSPLHF
13	many	TRBD1	TRBJ1-2	TRBV5-4	TGTGCCAGCAGCTGGGACAGGGTTCATGGCTACACCTTC	CASSWDRVHGYTF
15	many	.	TRBJ2-5	TRBV10-3	TGTGCCATACGCTCGTGGGACCTAGGCCAAGAGACCCAGTACTTC	CAIRSWDLGQETQYF
18	few	TRBD1	TRBJ1-5	TRBV9	TGCGCCAGCAGCCAAGATAGGGCAGGGGGCAGGGGCAATCAGCCCCAGCATTTT	CASSQDRAGGRGNQPQHF
14	.	.	TRBJ1-1	TRBV12-3/TRBV12-4	TGTGCCAGCACCAAAGACAGCATGAACACTGAAGCTTTCTTT	CASTKDSMNTEAFF
17	.	TRBD1	TRBJ2-7	TRBV7-9	TGTGCCAGCAGCCTCGTGCGGACAGGGCCTCTTTCCAATGAGCAGTACTTC	CASSLVRTGPLSNEQYF
12	.	.	TRBJ2-7	TRBV28	TGTGCCAGCAAGGGCCTACTCCGCGAGCAGTACTTC	CASKGLLREQYF
12	many	.	TRBJ2-2	TRBV9	TGTGCCAGCAGCGTTAGTCCCGGGGAGCTGTTTTTT	CASSVSPGELFF